This is a list of T cell receptor beta chains from one sample in a study of technical replicates of blood from a few donors. Clones were sequenced by immunoSEQ multiplex PCR, and TCRdb holds only the in-frame ones, with some missing. The table records approximately 78,000 clones, over 95% of them present only once. The sample taken for sequencing was T cells isolated from PBMCs. These TCRs come from a human donor in good health. The conserved cysteine and the conserved F or W are not part of the CDR3 here. The order of the fields is V gene, J gene, CDR3 protein.

TRBV5-1	TRBJ2-2	ASSSDSTGELF
TRBV28	TRBJ1-1	ASTRYFGQLEAF
TRBV27	TRBJ2-7	ASSPGGTVSYEQY
TRBV11-2	TRBJ1-4	ASSPGPGKGEKLF
TRBV6-5	TRBJ1-4	ASSYSPGANEKLF
TRBV9	TRBJ1-3	ASSVESRGSGTIY
TRBV14	TRBJ2-3	ASRLSGQGGRDTQY
TRBV21-1	TRBJ2-7	ASSKRSGRAENEQY
TRBV4-1	TRBJ2-7	ASSPAQNREQY
TRBV27	TRBJ2-1	ASSSTYEQF
TRBV27	TRBJ1-2	ASSFTQASYGYT